Presented here are 6 T cell receptor beta chains from one specimen sequenced in a study of shared clonotypes between healthy human individuals (dated by TCRdb to 2018 to 2020). Library method: the immunoSEQ multiplex PCR assay. TCRdb retrieved this table from immuneACCESS and kept in-frame rearrangements only. Not all clones are present; in checked studies, unresolved V genes account for under half, and no reason is known for the remainder. Present in this sample are about 2.4 million clones, just over 90% of which were seen just once. The ten largest clones add up to roughly 0.14% of the sample. Specimen: naive CD4+ T cells sorted from blood. The cell subset or site label on this specimen signifies: CD45RA+ positively selected. The receptors derive from a man in his late teens or twenties in good health.

This chain links TRBV30 with TRBJ2-2, with D perhaps TRBD2 (5 bases). V gave up 4 bases and J gave up 1 base, with 10 bases separating them. Germline V gene data show CDR1 as GTSNPN and CDR2 as SVGIG (reference sequence). This CDR3 region has 14 residues. CDR3 region: CAWITSGNTGELFF. CDR3 DNA sequence: TGTGCCTGGATTACAAGCGGGAACACCGGGGAGCTGTTTTTT. The variable domain in full, completed from reference TRBV30 and TRBJ2-2, reads SQTIHQWPATLVQPVGSPLSLECTVEGTSNPNLYWYRQAAGRGLQLLFYSVGIGQISSEVPQNLSASRPQDRQFILSSKKLLLSDSGFYLCAWITSGNTGELFFGEGSRLTVL.

This sequence joins TRBV10-1 and TRBJ2-2, with D hard to call. V dropped 11 bases and J dropped 2 bases, with 6 bases sitting between them. The CDR3 is made up of 11 amino acids. CDR1 WNHNN and CDR2 SYGVQD come from the germline V gene (reference sequence). The CDR3 region is CADDNTGELFF. The DNA of the CDR3 is TGCGCCGACGACAACACCGGGGAGCTGTTTTTT.

This chain uses TRBV7-9 with TRBJ1-1, with D possibly TRBD1 on 5 matching bases. The length of the CDR3 is 14 residues. Per the germline V gene, CDR1 is SEHNR and CDR2 is FQNEAQ (reference sequence). The V and J ends lost 6 bases and 1 base respectively, with 12 bases between them. The CDR3 region has the DNA TGTGCCAGCAGGTGGGGGGTAAGGAACACTGAAGCTTTCTTT. The encoded protein is CASRWGVRNTEAFF.

This chain connects TRBV11-2 to TRBJ2-2; D not certain. V was trimmed by 2 bases and J by 0 bases, leaving 4 bases between them. Per germline, CDR1 SGHAT and CDR2 FQNNGV. The CDR3 length is 14 residues. For the CDR3, the DNA is TGTGCCAGCAGCTTATATACGAACACCGGGGAGCTGTTTTTT. Translating it yields CASSLYTNTGELFF.

This clone is a singleton in its sample. CDR3 protein: CATKGGLGTGELFF. In DNA form, the CDR3 reads TGTGCCACGAAGGGGGGACTAGGCACCGGGGAGCTGTTTTTT. This chain connects TRBV10-3 to TRBJ2-2, with 8 nucleotides matching TRBD2. The germline V gene has CDR1 ENHRY and CDR2 SYGVKD. Germline trimming cut 10 bases from V and 4 bases from J; bases unmatched to any gene: 8. The CDR3 spans 14 residues.

The chain is built from TRBV4-1 and TRBJ1-5, with D hard to call. CDR1 is MGHRA and CDR2 is YSYEKL in the germline V gene. Deletions cut 4 bases from V and 4 bases from J, with 14 bases between. This CDR3 is built from 15 residues. As DNA, the CDR3 is TGCGCCAGCAGCCTTTTTTTGGGCCTAAATCAGCCCCAGCATTTT. Its protein is CASSLFLGLNQPQHF.